The 22 T cell receptor beta chains listed next were all sequenced from one sample in a study of blood T cell repertoires in COVID-19. Generated by immunoSEQ multiplex PCR, the TCRdb table keeps only in-frame clones and is missing some. The sample includes more than 200,000 clones, around 89% of them seen just once. Source material: PBMCs or T cells enriched from blood (not recorded which). These receptors came from a woman aged 25 to 45 who had recovered from COVID-19.

J is TRBJ2-3 and V is TRBV11-2; tentatively, D is TRBD2 (7 bases). This CDR3 is 13 amino acids long. Germline V gene lookup returns CDR1 SGHAT and CDR2 FQNNGV. CDR3 in DNA: TGTGTCTCAACGGGGGGCTCCCCAGATACGCAGTATTTT. It codes for CVSTGGSPDTQYF.

The chain joins TRBV5-1 to TRBJ2-6, with D unclear. Deletions cut 1 base from V and 0 bases from J, with 14 bases between. This CDR3 region has 18 residues. Per the germline V gene, CDR1 is SGHRS and CDR2 is YFSETQ. The DNA of the CDR3 is TGCGCCAGCAGCTTGACCAGGAAGCCGACCTCTGGGGCCAACGTCCTGACTTTC. It translates to CASSLTRKPTSGANVLTF.

The V call is TRBV7-2, the J call TRBJ2-5, with 8 bases lining up with TRBD1. This CDR3 is 15 amino acids long. Looked up from germline, CDR1 is SGHTA and CDR2 is FQGNSA. J lost 4 bases, V lost 3 bases, and 7 bases had no gene match. The DNA of the CDR3 is TGTGCCAGCAGCTTGTCCGGGACAGGTGGAGAGACCCAGTACTTC. Translation: CASSLSGTGGETQYF.

This chain links TRBV3-1 (or the pseudogene TRBV3-2) with TRBJ2-7; D remains unclear. Germline-derived CDR1 and CDR2 are LGHDT and YNNKEL (reference sequence). CDR3 size: 14 residues. The germline V and J ends were trimmed by 1 base and 0 bases, with 7 bases remaining between them. DNA of the CDR3: TGTGCCAGCAGCCAAGTTAGAAGCTCCTACGAGCAGTACTTC. Protein product: CASSQVRSSYEQYF.

This chain connects TRBV10-2 to TRBJ1-2; TRBD1 aligns across 8 bases. The V gene end was trimmed by 3 bases and the J gene end by 2 bases; junction bases not matched to a gene: 2. Germline V gene sequence: CDR1 WSHSY, CDR2 SAAADI. The CDR3 sequence is 14 residues long. CDR3 residues: CASSESGGNYGYTF. CDR3 in DNA: TGCGCCAGCAGTGAATCAGGGGGCAACTATGGCTACACCTTC.

The chain uses TRBV6-2 or TRBV6-3 and TRBJ1-5; D is possibly TRBD1 (5 bases). Trimming left V 0 bases short and J 7 bases short, with 10 bases between. The CDR3 runs 14 residues. The germline V gene encodes CDR1 MNHEY and CDR2 SVGEGT. CDR3 protein: CASSYSAGRQPQHF. In nucleotides, the CDR3 is TGTGCCAGCAGTTACTCGGCAGGGCGGCAGCCCCAGCATTTT.

This chain uses TRBV7-2 with TRBJ1-2, with 9 bases that match TRBD1. In germline, CDR1 is SGHTA, CDR2 FQGNSA. Germline trimming cut 1 base from V and 4 bases from J; bases unmatched to any gene: 4. The CDR3 loop spans 15 amino acids. CDR3 residues: CASSLGQGGVYGYTF. The CDR3 DNA sequence: TGTGCCAGCAGCTTAGGACAGGGGGGAGTCTATGGCTACACCTTC. The entire variable domain, with the rest obtained from reference TRBV7-2 and TRBJ1-2, is as follows: GAGVSQSPSNKVTEKGKDVELRCDPISGHTALYWYRQSLGQGLEFLIYFQGNSAPDKSGLPSDRFSAERTGGSVSTLTIQRTQQEDSAVYLCASSLGQGGVYGYTFGSGTRLTVV.

The rearrangement uses TRBV7-6 and TRBJ1-1; possible D gene TRBD1, 6 bases. Trimming left V 5 bases short and J 3 bases short, with 13 bases between. The V gene's germline CDR1 is SGHVS and CDR2 FNYEAQ. The CDR3 has 14 amino acids. The CDR3, as DNA: TGTGCCAGCAGCCCGTGGGACAAGGACACTGAAGCTTTCTTT. Amino acid sequence: CASSPWDKDTEAFF. The whole variable domain, filled in from reference TRBV7-6 and TRBJ1-1, reads GAGVSQSPRYKVTKRGQDVALRCDPISGHVSLYWYRQALGQGPEFLTYFNYEAQQDKSGLPNDRFSAERPEGSISTLTIQRTEQRDSAMYRCASSPWDKDTEAFFGQGTRLTVV.

V is TRBV19 and J is TRBJ1-5, with D perhaps matching TRBD1 (5 bases). Germline V CDR1 and CDR2: LNHDA, SQIVND (reference sequence). Trimming pared 3 bases from V and 0 bases from J, leaving 12 bases between. The CDR3 consists of 16 residues. The CDR3 here is CASSIRQDNSNQPQHF. The CDR3 region has the DNA TGTGCCAGTAGTATTCGGCAGGACAATAGCAATCAGCCCCAGCATTTT. Looking up the rest from reference TRBV19 and TRBJ1-5 gives the full variable domain: DGGITQSPKYLFRKEGQNVTLSCEQNLNHDAMYWYRQDPGQGLRLIYYSQIVNDFQKGDIAEGYSVSREKKESFPLTVTSAQKNPTAFYLCASSIRQDNSNQPQHFGDGTRLSIL.

J is TRBJ2-1 and V is TRBV20-1; TRBD2 aligns across 9 bases. This CDR3 is built from 14 residues. CDR1 and CDR2 from the germline V gene are DFQATT and SNEGSKA (reference sequence). Losses at the gene ends were 3 bases for V and 7 bases for J; bases not matched to a gene: 7. The CDR3 protein is CSASLAGGPNEQFF. CDR3 DNA sequence: TGCAGTGCTAGTCTGGCGGGAGGGCCGAATGAGCAGTTCTTC.

The chain combines TRBV29-1 with TRBJ1-2; D gene ambiguous. In germline, CDR1 is SQVTM, CDR2 ANQGSEA. V was clipped by 0 bases and J by 8 bases, with 13 bases between them. The CDR3 has 13 amino acids. CDR3 nucleotides: TGCAGCGTTGAAGAGGGAGACGTGGCGGGCTACACCTTC. Protein: CSVEEGDVAGYTF.

The J gene is TRBJ1-2, the V gene TRBV7-2; weak D call: TRBD1 (6 bases). Germline CDR1 is SGHTA and CDR2 is FQGNSA. The V gene lost 4 bases and the J gene lost 7 bases, with 16 bases spanning the gap. The CDR3 length is 14 residues. CDR3 loop: CASSYGTPGSGYTF. CDR3 coding DNA: TGTGCCAGCAGCTACGGGACACCTGGGAGTGGCTACACCTTC.

This clone was counted a few times. The V and J genes are TRBV9 and TRBJ1-1, with 7 bases fitting TRBD1. The CDR3 runs to 16 residues. Germline V CDR1 and CDR2: SGDLS, YYNGEE. V gave up 4 bases and J gave up 1 base; unmatched junction bases: 10. In DNA form, the CDR3 reads TGTGCCAGCAGCCCGATCTTGGGACAGAGGAACACTGAAGCTTTCTTT. Amino acids: CASSPILGQRNTEAFF.

The J gene is TRBJ1-3, the V gene TRBV7-9; 7 nucleotides align to TRBD1. CDR1 and CDR2 (germline): SEHNR, FQNEAQ (reference sequence). The CDR3 sequence is 18 residues long. The V gene end was trimmed by 5 bases and the J gene end by 0 bases; junction bases not matched to a gene: 13. This CDR3 reads CASSPTNPTGTSGNTIYF. CDR3 bases: TGTGCCAGCAGCCCAACGAATCCGACAGGGACCTCTGGAAACACCATATATTTT.

The rearrangement joins TRBV19 to TRBJ2-1; 7 bases are a match to TRBD2. Germline trimming cut 8 bases from V and 0 bases from J; bases unmatched to any gene: 4. The V gene's germline CDR1 is LNHDA and CDR2 SQIVND (reference sequence). The CDR3 extends over 14 amino acids. This CDR3 is CASGRGSSYNEQFF. The CDR3 nucleotides are TGTGCCAGTGGGCGCGGGAGCTCCTACAATGAGCAGTTCTTC.

This clone was picked up a small number of times. The chain couples TRBV9 to TRBJ1-1, with TRBD1 as a possible D gene (5 bases). With 3 bases removed from V and 7 bases from J, the gap between germline ends came to 13 bases. Germline CDR1 is SGDLS and CDR2 is YYNGEE. The CDR3 is made up of 13 amino acids. The DNA of the CDR3 is TGTGCCAGCAGCGGCGGGGCGGGGGGTGAAGCTTTCTTT. It yields the protein CASSGGAGGEAFF.

The chain joins TRBV19 to TRBJ2-7; the D is unclear. The CDR3 has 14 amino acids. The germline V gene has CDR1 LNHDA and CDR2 SQIVND (reference sequence). Trimming stripped 5 bases from V and 6 bases from J, with 17 bases between. The CDR3 here is CASSVRFEVGEQYF. The CDR3 bases are TGTGCCAGTAGTGTGAGGTTCGAGGTCGGCGAGCAGTACTTC.

The chain couples TRBV29-1 to TRBJ2-7, with 7 bases lining up with TRBD1. The germline CDR1 and CDR2 sequences are SQVTM and ANQGSEA. The CDR3 is made up of 16 amino acids. V lost 0 bases to trimming and J lost 3 bases; unmatched junction nucleotides: 11. The CDR3 sequence: CSVEDRKGATDYEQYF. The CDR3 coding sequence is TGCAGCGTTGAAGATCGGAAGGGGGCCACCGACTACGAGCAGTACTTC.

V and J are TRBV27 and TRBJ1-2; TRBD1 matches 9 bases. Germline V gives CDR1 MNHEY, CDR2 SMNVEV (reference sequence). Trimming removed 6 bases from V and 3 bases from J; junction bases left unmatched: 20. CDR3 length: 19 residues. The CDR3 protein is CASSGDLWAGQGPHYGYTF. The CDR3 DNA sequence: TGTGCCAGCAGCGGGGACCTTTGGGCCGGACAGGGGCCCCACTATGGCTACACCTTC.

The chain has TRBV7-8 and TRBJ1-6, with 9 bases aligning to TRBD1. The CDR3 is made up of 16 amino acids. V lost 1 base, J lost 8 bases, and 6 bases stayed unmatched. CDR1 is SGHVS and CDR2 is FQNEAQ in the germline V gene. CDR3 residues: CASSLVLGQGHSPLHF. The CDR3 coding sequence is TGTGCCAGCAGCTTAGTATTGGGACAGGGTCATTCACCCCTCCACTTT.

The genes are TRBV6-6 and TRBJ2-7; TRBD1 agrees at 8 bases. J lost 3 bases, V lost 2 bases, and 6 bases had no gene match. The CDR3 length is 15 residues. CDR1 and CDR2 (germline): MNHNY, SVGAGI (reference sequence). CDR3 bases: TGTGCCAGCAGTTACCGAGGACAGGGAGGCTACGAGCAGTACTTC. Amino acids: CASSYRGQGGYEQYF.

In its sample, this clone was seen a few times. The chain recombines TRBV28 with TRBJ2-7, with D perhaps matching TRBD1 (6 bases). Looked up from germline, CDR1 is MDHEN and CDR2 is SYDVKM. V shed 5 bases and J shed 0 bases, with 14 bases lying between them. The CDR3 loop spans 15 amino acids. CDR3 in DNA: TGTGCCAGCAGTGCTGCTACAGGGTTCTCCTACGAGCAGTACTTC. Translation: CASSAATGFSYEQYF.